The T cell receptor beta chain under discussion was sequenced for a study of blood T cell repertoires in COVID-19 (dated by TCRdb to about 2020). For context, the study as a whole: Samples from collaborators originated in the United States, Italy and Spain and spanned both the acute and convalescent phases of COVID-19. The prospective study material was composed of cDNA or gDNA derived from T cells, B-cell-depleted T cells, or PBMCs. Nearly every sample came with metadata listing a de-identified subject ID, COVID-19 status, age in years and sex. Deeply sampled blood TCRbeta repertoires from subjects exposed to, actively infected with, or recovered from COVID-19 were included in the dataset. The repertoires were released in a freely available public database intended as a resource for research on the immune response to SARS-CoV-2. Samples were obtained from the ongoing ImmuneRACE study (first 160 participants) and from 1,254 subjects provided by 6 global collaborators. Where available, HLA class I and class II types were taken from metadata supplied by the sample provider and were not determined by assay-based typing. What the study reported, not specific to this receptor: The amount of clinical and demographic metadata varied by source and participant and was provided uncurated.

Counted from cysteine to phenylalanine, this CDR3 has 17 amino acids. CDR3 DNA is the only sequence kept; it has 51 bases, read in frame from the first base. V is trimmed back by 3 bases and J by 0 bases, and the junction contains 8 bases that no gene match accounts for. Looking up the germline V gene yields CDR1 MGHRA and CDR2 YSYEKL. TCRbeta CDR3 regions were amplified from genomic DNA using the immunoSEQ Assay, a bias-controlled multiplex PCR. Turning to the authors' computational methods: Nucleated cell counts per sample were estimated from amplification of reference gene primers within the assay. To quantify the absolute abundance of each unique TCRbeta CDR3 rearrangement, sequence reads were collapsed and filtered. For each sample, productive Simpson clonality was calculated by taking the square root of Simpson's diversity index across productive rearrangements. TCRdb provides this immuneACCESS table in a form limited to in-frame rearrangements. Some clones are lacking; in checked studies, under half of them reflect an unresolved V gene, and why the rest are absent is not known. V and J calls and clone size are those listed in that table; D and trimming were worked out from the DNA. For this sample there are 140,000 or so clones; around four fifths appear just once. The top ten hold roughly 3.4% of the sample.

About this clone itself: Its antigen specificity is not known. Base-call qualities are not available, and no considerably larger clone is one nucleotide away.

Participants in the prospective study were aged about 18 to 89 years, lived in 20 to 30 United States geographic areas, and enrolled through a virtual design. In the prospective study, cohorts were assigned on the basis of participant-reported clinical history obtained from a screening survey and a study questionnaire. In the prospective study, whole blood, serum and a nasopharyngeal or oropharyngeal swab were collected from each participant by mobile phlebotomists. Prospective study participants could optionally give additional blood draws and questionnaires over an approximately 2-month period. Before DNA extraction, blood samples from the prospective study were shipped at room temperature or frozen.

Source material: PBMCs or T cells enriched from blood (not recorded which). This chain joins TRBV4-1 to TRBJ2-1; TRBD1 lines up with 7 middle nucleotides. The clonotype originates from a woman between 45 and 60 years old with acute COVID-19. In nucleotide form, the sequence is TGCGCCAGCAGCCAGCGTCCCGGGACAGACTCCTACAATGAGCAGTTCTTC. The translation is CASSQRPGTDSYNEQFF.